Presented here are 23 T cell receptor beta chains from one specimen sequenced in a study of response to subunit inactivated influenza vaccine (dated by TCRdb to 2017 to 2018). Explained via the paper, the time point label denotes: approximately 47 days after influenza vaccine administration. Receptors were amplified or captured by RT-PCR. Instrument on record: Illumina HiSeq 2500. TCRdb handled the public reads itself, with Q25 trimming in fastp and clone calling in MiXCR, and kept productive beta chains. One record per CDR3 amino acid sequence lists the most common genes and DNA. The sample table shows more than 400,000 distinct CDR3 sequences, and roughly 9.8% are seen once. Less than 15% of the sample is in the top ten clones. The sample in question was PBMCs from blood, obtained more than 35 days after vaccination. These receptors were collected from a man between 50 and 59 years old who received an inactivated influenza vaccine. Donor details come from another sample of the same person, matched by shared clones.

This clonotype was picked up a small number of times. CDR3 DNA sequence: TGTGCCAGCAGTGCGGACAGGGTGCAAGAGACCCAGTACTTC. As protein: CASSADRVQETQYF. This chain links TRBV12-3 or TRBV12-4 with TRBJ2-5; 8 bases map to TRBD1. With V trimmed by 5 bases and J by 2 bases, 4 bases remained unmatched. CDR3 length: 14 residues.

The table lists this clonotype with a few counts. The chain is built from TRBV20-1 and TRBJ2-7; no reliable D call. Trimming stripped 2 bases from V and 7 bases from J, with 15 bases between. The CDR3 length is 13 residues. CDR1 is DFQATT, CDR2 SNEGSKA, per germline (reference sequence). The CDR3 DNA follows: TGCAGTGCTAGAATCGGATCTACGTGGGAGCAGTACTTC. It is translated as CSARIGSTWEQYF.

This clonotype was seen a few times. The CDR3 DNA is TGCGCCAGCAGCCAGGCGCGGGGAGGGTACGAGCAGTACTTC. Protein: CASSQARGGYEQYF. The V and J genes are TRBV4-1 and TRBJ2-7, with 7 bases lining up with TRBD2. With 3 bases clipped from V and 4 bases from J, the junction kept 6 bases outside the gene matches. This CDR3 spans 14 amino acids. Germline values: CDR1 MGHRA, CDR2 YSYEKL.

This clonotype occurred many times. The CDR3 coding sequence is TGTGCCAGCAGCCCTCGTTCCTACGAGCAGTACTTC. This encodes CASSPRSYEQYF. V gene TRBV7-8 combines with J gene TRBJ2-7; no clear D gene. CDR1 and CDR2 from the germline V gene are SGHVS and FQNEAQ. The CDR3 is 12 residues long. V gave up 5 bases and J gave up 1 base, with 6 bases separating them.

At least ten counts were recorded for this clonotype. V gene TRBV7-2 combines with J gene TRBJ2-5; 10 bases match TRBD2. V lost 7 bases and J lost 2; bases outside the gene matches: 7. From germline, CDR1 is SGHTA and CDR2 FQGNSA. This CDR3 comprises 15 residues. The CDR3 is CASTLLAGQQETQYF. The CDR3 coding sequence is TGTGCCAGCACCCTACTAGCGGGACAACAAGAGACCCAGTACTTC.

This rearrangement joins TRBV4-1 to TRBJ2-1; D is perhaps TRBD2 (6 bases). CDR1 and CDR2 from the germline V gene are MGHRA and YSYEKL. The CDR3 has 17 residues. The germline V and J ends were trimmed by 1 base and 1 base, with 14 bases remaining between them. The CDR3 is CASSQVGRGPSYNEQFF. The CDR3 DNA reads TGCGCCAGCAGCCAAGTGGGGCGGGGACCTTCCTACAATGAGCAGTTCTTC.

This clonotype was observed a handful of times. The rearrangement links TRBV20-1 to TRBJ1-5, with D possibly TRBD1 on 5 matching bases. The germline V and J ends were trimmed by 3 bases and 2 bases, with 11 bases remaining between them. Germline CDR1 reads DFQATT; CDR2 reads SNEGSKA (reference sequence). This CDR3 has 14 residues. The CDR3 is CSASDRGGNQPQHF. In DNA, the CDR3 is TGCAGTGCTAGTGACAGAGGAGGCAATCAGCCCCAGCATTTT.

The V call is TRBV5-1, the J call TRBJ2-7; D ambiguous. Between the trimmed V and J ends, which lost 0 bases and 6 bases, there was a span of 10 bases. Germline-derived CDR1 and CDR2 are SGHRS and YFSETQ. The CDR3 covers 13 residues. CDR3 sequence reads: CASSLGSGAEQYF. The CDR3 DNA reads TGCGCCAGCAGCTTGGGTTCCGGCGCCGAGCAGTACTTC.

This chain joins TRBV7-8 and TRBJ2-5, with D unclear. Looked up from germline, CDR1 is SGHVS and CDR2 is FQNEAQ. The V gene lost 4 bases and the J gene lost 9 bases, with 6 bases spanning the gap. CDR3 size: 10 residues. The chain's CDR3 is CASSSNPQYF. The CDR3 coding sequence is TGTGCCAGCAGCTCCAACCCCCAGTACTTC.

The V gene is TRBV6-2 or TRBV6-3, the J gene TRBJ2-3; 10 positions agree with TRBD2. This CDR3 is built from 15 residues. The germline V gene has CDR1 MNHEY and CDR2 SVGEGT. V lost 7 bases, J lost 4 bases, and 8 bases stayed unmatched. The CDR3 loop reads CASNPAGGGADTQYF. CDR3 bases: TGTGCCAGCAACCCAGCGGGAGGGGGAGCAGATACGCAGTATTTT.

Only a few counts were recorded for this clonotype. This sequence joins TRBV20-1 and TRBJ2-1, with TRBD2 matching 7 bases. There are 16 residues in the CDR3. Trimming removed 7 bases from V and 4 bases from J; junction bases left unmatched: 16. CDR1 is DFQATT, CDR2 SNEGSKA, per germline (reference sequence). This CDR3 is CSGRGRVNKQYNEQFF. CDR3 nucleotide sequence: TGCAGTGGCCGTGGGAGGGTGAACAAACAATACAATGAGCAGTTCTTC.

The chain employs TRBV7-2 and TRBJ1-5, with TRBD1 identical over 7 bases. Germline V CDR1 and CDR2: SGHTA, FQGNSA. This CDR3 has 14 residues. With V trimmed by 3 bases and J by 5 bases, 4 bases remained unmatched. The CDR3: CASSFAQGYQPQHF. As DNA, the CDR3 is TGTGCCAGCAGCTTCGCACAGGGGTATCAGCCCCAGCATTTT.

This clonotype was detected only a few times. The chain has TRBV6-2 or TRBV6-3 and TRBJ2-2, with D maybe TRBD1 (5 bases). Germline V gene sequence: CDR1 MNHEY, CDR2 SVGEGT. This CDR3 spans 15 amino acids. V was pared by 4 bases and J by 0 bases, with 9 bases between. CDR3 in amino acids: CASSSGYPNTGELFF. Written as DNA, the CDR3 is TGTGCCAGCAGTTCAGGGTACCCGAACACCGGGGAGCTGTTTTTT.

This clonotype was recorded a few times. The rearrangement joins TRBV5-6 to TRBJ2-5, with D possibly TRBD2 on 6 matching bases. The CDR3 has 14 amino acids. V was cut by 4 bases and J by 0 bases, with 10 bases left in between. The germline gives CDR1 SGHDT, CDR2 YYEEEE. The CDR3 loop reads CASSGGTDQETQYF. Here the CDR3 DNA reads TGTGCCAGCAGCGGCGGGACTGACCAAGAGACCCAGTACTTC.

This clonotype showed up many times. The gene calls are TRBV28 and TRBJ1-5, with 9 bases fitting TRBD1. V was clipped by 5 bases and J by 7 bases; unmatched bases: 6. Germline V gene lookup returns CDR1 MDHEN and CDR2 SYDVKM. The CDR3 is 14 residues long. This CDR3 is CASSRDREGQPQHF. The CDR3 DNA sequence: TGTGCCAGCAGTCGGGACAGGGAGGGACAGCCCCAGCATTTT.

This sequence joins TRBV7-3 and TRBJ2-2; D is uncertain. This CDR3 spans 16 amino acids. Trimming took off 5 bases at V and 6 bases at J, with 19 bases between the two ends. In germline, CDR1 is SGHTA, CDR2 FQGTGA. CDR3 amino acids: CASSQPHSGRSGELFF. In DNA, the CDR3 is TGTGCCAGCAGCCAGCCCCATTCCGGTAGATCCGGGGAGCTGTTTTTT.

This clonotype was seen repeatedly, ten times or more. The chain links TRBV9 to TRBJ2-3; no clear D gene. This CDR3 contains 13 residues. The V gene's germline CDR1 is SGDLS and CDR2 YYNGEE. V lost 0 bases to trimming and J lost 6 bases, with 8 bases between them. CDR3 loop: CASSVAARDTQYF. The CDR3 DNA reads as TGTGCCAGCAGCGTAGCTGCCAGGGATACGCAGTATTTT.

This clonotype occurred a few times. The rearrangement joins TRBV12-3 or TRBV12-4 to TRBJ1-1, with TRBD1 matching over 7 bases. CDR3 length: 13 residues. The ends lost 5 bases at V and 5 bases at J; junction bases unmatched: 5. In nucleotides, the CDR3 is TGTGCCAGCAGTGCTGACAGGGAAACTGAAGCTTTCTTT. Its translation is CASSADRETEAFF.

There are a few counts of this clonotype. This chain uses TRBV20-1 with TRBJ2-2, with 7 bases lining up with TRBD1. This CDR3 contains 14 residues. Germline V gives CDR1 DFQATT, CDR2 SNEGSKA (reference sequence). Losses at the gene ends were 2 bases for V and 4 bases for J; bases not matched to a gene: 4. The CDR3, as DNA: TGCAGTGCTAGAACAGGGGCGGGCACCGGGGAGCTGTTTTTT. Translated: CSARTGAGTGELFF.

This clonotype was found a few times. The rearrangement joins TRBV2 to TRBJ2-2, with a weak D call TRBD1 (6 bases). V was clipped by 0 bases and J by 6 bases, with 20 bases between them. The CDR3 is 18 amino acids. Per germline, CDR1 SNHLY and CDR2 FYNNEI. The CDR3 DNA reads as TGTGCCAGCAGTGAAGCGCTACTCGGCTCCACAGGGTCCGGGGAGCTGTTTTTT. Its translation is CASSEALLGSTGSGELFF.

This clonotype was counted between two and nine times. The chain links TRBV6-1 to TRBJ1-5; 8 bases fit TRBD1. The germline V gene has CDR1 MNHNS and CDR2 SASEGT. V was pared by 6 bases and J by 7 bases, with 8 bases of the junction left unmatched. The CDR3 is 14 residues long. CDR3 region: CASSPGTGYQPQHF. The DNA of the CDR3 is TGTGCCAGCAGCCCCGGGACAGGCTACCAGCCCCAGCATTTT.

This clonotype was seen ten or more times. The chain is built from TRBV6-5 and TRBJ2-7; 8 bases align to TRBD1. V gave up 8 bases and J gave up 2 bases; unmatched junction bases: 2. Germline CDR1 reads MNHEY; CDR2 reads SVGAGI. The CDR3 runs 12 residues. The CDR3 region is CASRTGTYEQYF. As DNA, the CDR3 is TGTGCCAGCCGGACAGGGACCTACGAGCAGTACTTC.

This clonotype has just a few counts. The chain has TRBV29-1 and TRBJ2-6; 7 positions match TRBD1. J was trimmed by 0 bases and V by 6 bases; bases with no gene match: 8. This CDR3 is built from 16 residues. CDR1 and CDR2 from the germline V gene are SQVTM and ANQGSEA. CDR3 in amino acids: CSVEDRTSSGANVLTF. The CDR3 region has the DNA TGCAGCGTAGAGGACAGGACTTCCTCTGGGGCCAACGTCCTGACTTTC.